Shown below are 27 T cell receptor beta chains from a single sample sequenced in a study of T cell responses to AZD1222 COVID-19 vaccine. Method: immunoSEQ multiplex PCR; TCRdb's copy keeps in-frame clones and lacks some. Of around 120,000 clones detected, over 75% appear once; the ten largest clones hold approximately 19%. Sequencing was performed on peripheral blood, taken on day 0 of MenACWY control vaccination. The receptors come from an adult in good health.

The chain combines TRBV16 with TRBJ1-2; a weak D match, TRBD1 (5 bases). The V end lost 2 bases, the J end lost 5 bases, and 9 bases lay between the germline ends. The CDR3 loop spans 13 amino acids. Looked up from germline, CDR1 is KGHSY and CDR2 is FQNENV. CDR3 in amino acids: CASSQRGEYGYTF. For the CDR3, the DNA is TGTGCCAGCAGCCAAAGAGGGGAATATGGCTACACCTTC.

The rearrangement joins TRBV2 to TRBJ2-5, with D hard to call. V was trimmed by 7 bases and J by 4 bases, leaving 16 bases between them. Germline V gene lookup returns CDR1 SNHLY and CDR2 FYNNEI. The CDR3 totals 14 residues. The CDR3 DNA reads TGTGCCAGCACCGAATCGGTAGTGCGAGAGACCCAGTACTTC. This codes for CASTESVVRETQYF.

The DNA for the CDR3 is TGTGCCTGGAGTGCCATGCGGGGGGGCCTTGGCTACACCTTC. Protein sequence: CAWSAMRGGLGYTF. J is TRBJ1-2 and V is TRBV30, with D maybe TRBD1 (6 bases). Germline CDR1 GTSNPN, CDR2 SVGIG (reference sequence). The ends were cut back, 1 base at V and 7 bases at J, with 16 bases in the middle. The CDR3 is made up of 14 amino acids.

The gene calls are TRBV3-1 (or the pseudogene TRBV3-2) and TRBJ1-2, with a weak D call TRBD1 (6 bases). Deletions cut 6 bases from V and 6 bases from J, with 17 bases between. Germline assignment: CDR1 LGHDT and CDR2 YNNKEL (reference sequence). The length of the CDR3 is 14 residues. This chain's CDR3 is CASRDTGRADGYTF. In nucleotides, the CDR3 is TGTGCCAGCAGGGACACAGGGAGGGCGGATGGCTACACCTTC.

This rearrangement joins TRBV7-6 to TRBJ2-2, with 8 bases that match TRBD2. J was trimmed by 7 bases and V by 4 bases; bases with no gene match: 5. This CDR3 spans 14 amino acids. The germline gives CDR1 SGHVS, CDR2 FNYEAQ. The CDR3 reads CASSSRLAIGELFF. The CDR3 DNA reads TGTGCCAGCAGCTCCCGACTAGCGATCGGGGAGCTGTTTTTT.

V gene TRBV9 combines with J gene TRBJ1-5; a possible D gene is TRBD1 (6 bases). The CDR3 runs to 15 residues. The germline V and J ends were trimmed by 4 bases and 0 bases, with 11 bases remaining between them. Germline V gene sequence: CDR1 SGDLS, CDR2 YYNGEE. CDR3 DNA sequence: TGTGCCAGCAGCTTAGGGGGGAATAGCAATCAGCCCCAGCATTTT. Its translation: CASSLGGNSNQPQHF. Combining the CDR3 with reference TRBV9 and TRBJ1-5 gives the whole variable domain DSGVTQTPKHLITATGQRVTLRCSPRSGDLSVYWYQQSLDQGLQFLIQYYNGEERAKGNILERFSAQQFPDLHSELNLSSLELGDSALYFCASSLGGNSNQPQHFGDGTRLSIL.

The rearrangement joins TRBV28 to TRBJ1-1, with TRBD1 identical over 9 bases. Germline V gene sequence: CDR1 MDHEN, CDR2 SYDVKM. The length of the CDR3 is 18 residues. V was clipped by 2 bases and J by 7 bases; unmatched bases: 17. The CDR3 protein is CASSLRPPGTGNFDEAFF. CDR3 coding DNA: TGTGCCAGCAGTTTACGCCCCCCCGGGACAGGGAATTTCGATGAAGCTTTCTTT.

The rearrangement uses TRBV2 and TRBJ2-7, with 9 positions matching TRBD2. CDR1 and CDR2 from the germline V gene are SNHLY and FYNNEI. The ends lost 6 bases at V and 3 bases at J; junction bases unmatched: 12. The CDR3 has 16 residues. This CDR3 is CASRDGTSHISYEQYF. In nucleotides, the CDR3 is TGTGCCAGCAGGGATGGGACTAGCCATATTAGCTACGAGCAGTACTTC.

This sequence joins TRBV9 and TRBJ1-2; 7 bases are shared with TRBD1. With V trimmed by 4 bases and J by 7 bases, 7 bases remained unmatched. CDR3 length equals 13 residues. CDR1 is SGDLS, CDR2 YYNGEE, per germline. Here the CDR3 DNA reads TGTGCCAGCAGCAAGGGGGCGGAAACTGGCTACACCTTC. Amino acids: CASSKGAETGYTF.

The CDR3 bases are TGTGCCAGCAGTCCAGAGGAGTACTATGGCTACACCTTC. Its protein product is CASSPEEYYGYTF. The V call is TRBV2, the J call TRBJ1-2; D gene uncertain. Between the trimmed V and J ends, which lost 5 bases and 3 bases, there was a span of 10 bases. Germline CDR1 SNHLY, CDR2 FYNNEI. This CDR3 spans 13 amino acids.

This clone was observed a few times. The chain recombines TRBV6-5 with TRBJ2-7, with D perhaps assigned TRBD1 or TRBD2 (5 bases each). From germline, CDR1 is MNHEY and CDR2 SVGAGI. The CDR3 spans 13 residues. V was clipped by 6 bases and J by 0 bases, with 9 bases between them. CDR3 residues: CASREGRSYEQYF. The CDR3 nucleotides read TGTGCCAGCAGAGAGGGGCGCTCCTACGAGCAGTACTTC.

The rearrangement joins TRBV28 to TRBJ1-6; TRBD1 aligns across 11 bases. With 2 bases clipped from V and 7 bases from J, the junction kept 4 bases outside the gene matches. This CDR3 has 16 residues. The germline V gene has CDR1 MDHEN and CDR2 SYDVKM. The CDR3 DNA follows: TGTGCCAGCAGTTTAGGGACAGGGGGTGCGAATTCACCCCTCCACTTT. Amino acid sequence: CASSLGTGGANSPLHF. The whole variable domain, filled in from reference TRBV28 and TRBJ1-6, reads DVKVTQSSRYLVKRTGEKVFLECVQDMDHENMFWYRQDPGLGLRLIYFSYDVKMKEKGDIPEGYSVSREKKERFSLILESASTNQTSMYLCASSLGTGGANSPLHFGNGTRLTVT.

This clone was found once. V is TRBV2 and J is TRBJ1-4; D ambiguous. Germline V gives CDR1 SNHLY, CDR2 FYNNEI. V was cut by 6 bases and J by 2 bases, with 13 bases left in between. This CDR3 is built from 15 residues. The CDR3 here is CASSRNTGTNEKLFF. CDR3 coding DNA: TGTGCCAGCAGCCGAAACACGGGGACTAATGAAAAACTGTTTTTT.

The J gene is TRBJ1-2, the V gene TRBV28; D gene unclear. The CDR3 loop spans 13 amino acids. The germline CDR1 and CDR2 sequences are MDHEN and SYDVKM. The germline V and J ends were trimmed by 4 bases and 0 bases, with 6 bases remaining between them. DNA for the CDR3: TGTGCCAGCAGTTCACAGCCTAACTATGGCTACACCTTC. Translated: CASSSQPNYGYTF.

This clone was picked up one time. The V and J genes are TRBV3-1 (or the pseudogene TRBV3-2) and TRBJ2-3; 12 bases agree with TRBD2. Germline CDR1 LGHDT, CDR2 YNNKEL (reference sequence). The V segment lost 1 base and the J segment 9 bases; nucleotides outside the gene matches: 5. There are 15 residues in the CDR3. CDR3 in DNA: TGTGCCAGCAGCCAAGTACTAGCGGGAGGTGGGACGCAGTATTTT. The encoded protein is CASSQVLAGGGTQYF.

This chain links TRBV5-6 with TRBJ2-5; TRBD2 aligns across 12 bases. Germline-derived CDR1 and CDR2 are SGHDT and YYEEEE. Germline trimming cut 4 bases from V and 5 bases from J; bases unmatched to any gene: 9. The CDR3 spans 16 residues. The CDR3 sequence: CASSLITSGRRETQYF. CDR3 coding DNA: TGTGCCAGCAGCCTAATAACTAGCGGGAGGAGGGAGACCCAGTACTTC.

V is TRBV3-1 (or the pseudogene TRBV3-2) and J is TRBJ2-7; no clear D gene. CDR3 length: 14 residues. In germline, CDR1 is LGHDT, CDR2 YNNKEL (reference sequence). V was shortened by 2 bases and J by 0 bases, with 8 bases between the two germline ends. The chain's CDR3 is CASSQLGYSYEQYF. The CDR3, as DNA: TGTGCCAGCAGCCAACTGGGCTACTCCTACGAGCAGTACTTC.

The table lists this clone with a few counts. The chain carries TRBV5-1 and TRBJ1-1, with D perhaps TRBD1 (5 bases). The CDR3 length is 14 residues. V was trimmed by 4 bases and J by 0 bases, leaving 10 bases between them. Germline V CDR1 and CDR2: SGHRS, YFSETQ. CDR3 nucleotides: TGCGCCAGCAGCCCCGGGACCCTGAACACTGAAGCTTTCTTT. This codes for CASSPGTLNTEAFF.

V usage is TRBV2 and J usage is TRBJ1-1; unclear D gene. The CDR3 has 11 amino acids. The V gene's germline CDR1 is SNHLY and CDR2 FYNNEI. Trimming left V 7 bases short and J 2 bases short, with 5 bases between. The CDR3 reads CASNVNTEAFF. The CDR3 nucleotides are TGTGCCAGCAACGTAAACACTGAAGCTTTCTTT.

This chain uses TRBV2 with TRBJ2-1; D uncertain. From germline, CDR1 is SNHLY and CDR2 FYNNEI. This CDR3 is built from 14 residues. V was trimmed by 7 bases and J by 0 bases, leaving 10 bases between them. Here the CDR3 DNA reads TGTGCCAGCAACCTGGAGAGCTCCTACAATGAGCAGTTCTTC. It specifies CASNLESSYNEQFF.

The chain has TRBV9 and TRBJ1-2; the D gene is possibly TRBD1 (5 bases). This CDR3 spans 15 amino acids. Germline CDR1 SGDLS, CDR2 YYNGEE. The V end was cut by 0 bases, the J end by 4 bases, with 13 bases between. The CDR3 loop is CASSVGDGVGYGYTF. CDR3 nucleotides: TGTGCCAGCAGCGTAGGGGACGGGGTGGGCTATGGCTACACCTTC.

This chain joins TRBV7-6 and TRBJ2-7; 7 positions agree with TRBD1. Trimming cost V 1 base and J 5 bases; bases outside gene matches: 8. The germline V gene encodes CDR1 SGHVS and CDR2 FNYEAQ. CDR3 length: 15 amino acids. The CDR3 sequence: CASSLGGRQGDEQYF. The CDR3 DNA sequence: TGTGCCAGCAGCTTAGGTGGAAGACAGGGAGACGAGCAGTACTTC.

The chain combines TRBV9 with TRBJ2-5, with D possibly matching TRBD1 (5 bases). Germline lookup yields CDR1 SGDLS and CDR2 YYNGEE. The CDR3 covers 12 residues. V gave up 7 bases and J gave up 5 bases, with 12 bases separating them. CDR3 in DNA: TGTGCCAGCTCCAGGGAAGGGGAGACCCAGTACTTC. Translating gives CASSREGETQYF.

The rearrangement uses TRBV4-1 and TRBJ1-2; 9 bases line up with TRBD1. Germline values: CDR1 MGHRA, CDR2 YSYEKL. This CDR3 region has 13 residues. V dropped 5 bases and J dropped 5; count of bases not matched to a gene: 3. The CDR3 DNA reads TGCGCCAGCAGCATCGACAGGGGGTATGGCTACACCTTC. As protein: CASSIDRGYGYTF.

This clone has only one observation. V and J are TRBV14 and TRBJ2-7; the match to TRBD2 covers 14 bases. This CDR3 is built from 16 residues. V trimming: 4 bases; J trimming: 6 bases; junction bases outside the gene matches: 8. Germline lookup yields CDR1 SGHDN and CDR2 FVKESK. The CDR3 region has the DNA TGTGCCAGCAGCCCCTCGGGACTAGCGGGAGACCTCGAGCAGTACTTC. Its translation: CASSPSGLAGDLEQYF. Supplemented by reference TRBV14 and TRBJ2-7, the full variable domain reads EAGVTQFPSHSVIEKGQTVTLRCDPISGHDNLYWYRRVMGKEIKFLLHFVKESKQDESGMPNNRFLAERTGGTYSTLKVQPAELEDSGVYFCASSPSGLAGDLEQYFGPGTRLTVT.

The rearrangement links TRBV5-6 to TRBJ2-5; 7 bases are shared with TRBD1. This CDR3 spans 13 amino acids. Germline-derived CDR1 and CDR2 are SGHDT and YYEEEE. Germline trimming cut 5 bases from V and 3 bases from J; bases unmatched to any gene: 4. This CDR3 is CASRKGTEETQYF. As DNA, the CDR3 is TGTGCCAGCAGGAAAGGGACAGAAGAGACCCAGTACTTC.

The chain joins TRBV5-4 to TRBJ2-1; the match to TRBD2 covers 9 bases. The V and J ends lost 4 bases and 3 bases, in that order; junction bases with no gene match: 5. Germline V gene data show CDR1 as SGHNT and CDR2 as YYREEE (reference sequence). The CDR3 has 15 amino acids. CDR3 in amino acids: CASSQRLADYNEQFF. The CDR3, as DNA: TGTGCCAGCAGCCAGCGACTAGCGGACTACAATGAGCAGTTCTTC.